This T cell receptor beta chain was recorded in a study of shared clonotypes between healthy human individuals. Study context: Donors consisted of a couple of women and three men between 18 and 49.

TCRdb's copy holds only in-frame clones and misses some; the assay was immunoSEQ multiplex PCR. The sample consists of around 99,000 clones, 60% to 75% of them appearing once. The donor population consisted of healthy HIV-negative adults with no recent acute infections or vaccinations. Per the germline V gene, CDR1 is MNHEY and CDR2 is SVGAGI. The V gene lost 8 bases and the J gene lost 4 bases, with 12 bases spanning the gap. The CDR3 is made up of 13 amino acids. This sequence joins TRBV6-5 and TRBJ2-1; D gene ambiguous. This TCR derives from a man aged 25 to 40 in good health. Source material: memory CD8+ T cells sorted from blood. Subset in this sample: CD45RO+ cells pooled with CCR7-negative TemRA cells. The CDR3 coding sequence is TGTGCCAGCGTGTTAGCAGAGTACAATGAGCAGTTCTTC. It encodes CASVLAEYNEQFF.